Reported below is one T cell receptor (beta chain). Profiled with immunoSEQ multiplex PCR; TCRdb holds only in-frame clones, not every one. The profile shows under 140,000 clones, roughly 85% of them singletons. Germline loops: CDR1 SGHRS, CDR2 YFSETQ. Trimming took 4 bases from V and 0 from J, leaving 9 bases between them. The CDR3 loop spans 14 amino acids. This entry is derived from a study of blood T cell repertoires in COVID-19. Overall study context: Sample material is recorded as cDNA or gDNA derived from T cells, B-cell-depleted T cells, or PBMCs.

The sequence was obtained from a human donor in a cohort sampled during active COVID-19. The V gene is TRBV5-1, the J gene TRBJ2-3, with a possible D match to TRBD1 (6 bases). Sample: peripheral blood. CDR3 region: CASSTGHSTDTQYF. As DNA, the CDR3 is TGCGCCAGCAGCACGGGACACAGCACAGATACGCAGTATTTT. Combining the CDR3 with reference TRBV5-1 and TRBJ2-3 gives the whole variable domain KAGVTQTPRYLIKTRGQQVTLSCSPISGHRSVSWYQQTPGQGLQFLFEYFSETQRNKGNFPGRFSGRQFSNSRSEMNVSTLELGDSALYLCASSTGHSTDTQYFGPGTRLTVL.